This T cell receptor beta chain was identified during a study of CD8 T cells in Susac syndrome. Sequencing of TCR beta was performed on blood CD8+ T cells and on blood CD4+ T cells. It was negative isolation that provided the CD8+ and CD4+ T cells, whereas TEMRA cells were enriched by FACS. The RNA input was roughly 0.45 to 1 ug, and it was reverse transcribed with random hexamers. The method of amplification for TCR beta CDR3 was immunoSEQ multiplex PCR, covering 54 Vbeta and 13 Jbeta. TCRdb ran MiXCR on the immunoSEQ multiplex PCR reads and lists one entry per CDR3 protein. The sample has roughly 110,000 distinct CDR3 sequences, approximately 94% seen once. The germline V and J ends were trimmed by 0 bases and 1 base, with 9 bases remaining between them. Germline V gives CDR1 MGHRA, CDR2 YSYEKL. The CDR3 sequence is 15 residues long.

V gene TRBV4-1 combines with J gene TRBJ1-1; D is unclear. This TCR derives from a human donor with Susac syndrome. Sample: CD8+ T cells from PBMCs. In nucleotides, the CDR3 is TGCGCCAGCAGCCAAGAAGGGTTCGGGAACACTGAAGCTTTCTTT. Translated, it gives CASSQEGFGNTEAFF.